The rows below give T cell receptor beta chains drawn from one sample of a study of technical replicates of blood from four donors. TCRdb keeps only in-frame clones here, not all; method: immunoSEQ multiplex PCR. The table includes tens of thousands of clones, 90% to 95% detected once. Input material: T cells isolated from PBMCs. The receptors stem from a human donor in good health. CDR3s include the opening cysteine and the closing phenylalanine or tryptophan. Each record gives: V gene, clone size, D gene, J gene, CDR3 DNA, CDR3 protein. D genes are given only for firm matches. The size entry is marked missing in some rows and otherwise reads once, few, many or a size class.

>TRBV28|NA|NA|TRBJ2-7
TGTGCCAGCAGTTTTTTATGGGAGAGACTCTACGAGCAGTACTTC
CASSFLWERLYEQYF
>TRBV18|NA|NA|TRBJ1-1
TGTGCCAGCTCACAAGGGACAACGAACACTGAAGCTTTCTTT
CASSQGTTNTEAFF
>TRBV2|NA|NA|TRBJ1-1
TGTGCCAGCAGTGGGCGGATGAACACTGAAGCTTTCTTT
CASSGRMNTEAFF
>TRBV2|NA|TRBD1|TRBJ2-7
TGTGCCAGCAGTGAAAGGGACAGGGCCTACGAGCAGTACTTC
CASSERDRAYEQYF
>TRBV5-4|NA|TRBD1|TRBJ1-1
TGTGCCAGCAGCAGTGGACAGGCCCTCCCGAACACTGAAGCTTTCTTT
CASSSGQALPNTEAFF
>TRBV28|NA|TRBD2|TRBJ2-2
TGTGCCAGCTCCACCGGGACTAGCGGGAGTAGCAACCCGAACACCGGGGAGCTGTTTTTT
CASSTGTSGSSNPNTGELFF
>TRBV11-2|NA|NA|TRBJ2-6
TGTGCCAGCAGCCCTATTTCTGGGGCCAACGTCCTGACTTTC
CASSPISGANVLTF
>TRBV19|NA|NA|TRBJ2-3
TGTGCCAGTAGTCGCGCGGGGAATGGCCCAGATACGCAGTATTTT
CASSRAGNGPDTQYF
>TRBV7-6|NA|NA|TRBJ2-3
TGTGCCAGCAGCTTAGGCGGACTTAGCACAGATACGCAGTATTTT
CASSLGGLSTDTQYF
>TRBV29-1|NA|TRBD1|TRBJ2-1
TGCAGCGGCCACAGGGGGCGTTACAATGAGCAGTTCTTC
CSGHRGRYNEQFF
>TRBV6-5|NA|NA|TRBJ2-1
TGTGCCAGCAGTTCAGGGGGGAGTGGGTACAATGAGCAGTTCTTC
CASSSGGSGYNEQFF
>TRBV29-1|NA|NA|TRBJ2-5
TGCAGCGCTGGAGGTGGTCTGGAGACCCAGTACTTC
CSAGGGLETQYF
>TRBV30|NA|NA|TRBJ1-1
TGTGCCGGAGGGAGTGGGCGTATGGCTTTCTTT
CAGGSGRMAFF
>TRBV5-1|NA|NA|TRBJ2-5
TGCGCCAGCAGCACACTACAGGGATTCCAAGAGACCCAGTACTTC
CASSTLQGFQETQYF
>TRBV28|NA|TRBD2|TRBJ2-1
TGTGCCAGCAGTTTACCTCTAGCGGGGGGGGCCTTGTACAATGAGCAGTTCTTC
CASSLPLAGGALYNEQFF
>TRBV14|NA|TRBD1|TRBJ2-5
TGTGCCAGCAGTCCGGACCGGGACAGGGAATTCCGAGAGACCCAGTACTTC
CASSPDRDREFRETQYF
>TRBV5-1|NA|NA|TRBJ2-7
TGCGCCAGCAGCTTAATAGAGTCGGGAGCGAGGTACGAGCAGTACTTC
CASSLIESGARYEQYF
>TRBV5-4|NA|TRBD1|TRBJ1-2
TGTGCCAGCAGCCAGACAGGGGGGCTATATGGCTACACCTTC
CASSQTGGLYGYTF
>TRBV28|NA|NA|TRBJ1-1
TGTGCCAGCAGTTCCCCTGCCAGACCCGAGCGGGGAGCTTTCTTT
CASSSPARPERGAFF
>TRBV19|NA|TRBD1|TRBJ1-5
TGTGCCAGTAAGGGGAACGTCCTCGGGACAGTTTCACTAAGCAATCAGCCCCAGCATTTT
CASKGNVLGTVSLSNQPQHF
>TRBV28|once|TRBD2|TRBJ2-7
TGTGCCAGCAGTTTAGGGGGAGGGGTAGTCTACGAGCAGTACTTC
CASSLGGGVVYEQYF
>TRBV4-1|NA|NA|TRBJ2-7
TGCGCCAGCAGCCAAGATATCCTTAGACACCCCTACTACGAGCAGTACTTC
CASSQDILRHPYYEQYF
>TRBV29-1|NA|TRBD2|TRBJ2-7
TGCAGCGTCCTTGCCTCGGCGGGGGGAGCCTACGAGCAGTACTTC
CSVLASAGGAYEQYF
>TRBV12-5|NA|NA|TRBJ2-3
TGTGCTAGTGGTAACTGGGATACGCAGTATTTT
CASGNWDTQYF
>TRBV27|NA|TRBD1|TRBJ1-1
TGTGCCACTCACAGGGGGTGGGACACTGAAGCTTTCTTT
CATHRGWDTEAFF
>TRBV2|NA|TRBD2|TRBJ2-1
TGTGCCAGCTACCTTCAGGCGGGGGTTCCCTACAATGAGCAGTTCTTC
CASYLQAGVPYNEQFF
>TRBV23-1|NA|NA|TRBJ1-1
TGCGCCAGCACCAGGGCGCTAAGGGCTGAAGCTTTCTTT
CASTRALRAEAFF
>TRBV7-9|NA|TRBD2|TRBJ2-7
TGTGCCAGCAGCACCTCCACTAGCGGGGGGCGCTACGAGCAGTACTTC
CASSTSTSGGRYEQYF
>TRBV7-2|NA|TRBD1|TRBJ2-7
TGTGCCAGCAGCTGGAGACAGGGGTCCTACGTTAGTAACTCCTACGAGCAGTACTTC
CASSWRQGSYVSNSYEQYF
>TRBV14|NA|NA|TRBJ1-1
TGTGCCAGCAGCGAGACAATGAACACTGAAGCTTTCTTT
CASSETMNTEAFF
>TRBV19|NA|TRBD1|TRBJ1-5
TGTGCCAGTAGTATAGATCAGGGGGCAAGGCAGCCCCAGCATTTT
CASSIDQGARQPQHF
>TRBV27|NA|TRBD2|TRBJ2-5
TGTGCCAGCAGTCCCGGGAGGGAGACCCAGTACTTC
CASSPGRETQYF
>TRBV11-2|once|NA|TRBJ1-5
TGTGCCAGCAGCCCCTCGAGAGGCAATCAGCCCCAGCATTTT
CASSPSRGNQPQHF
>TRBV18|NA|TRBD2|TRBJ2-7
TGTGCCAGCTCACCCCAGCCCCGGGACTACACCTACGAGCAGTACTTC
CASSPQPRDYTYEQYF
>TRBV7-6|NA|TRBD2|TRBJ2-7
TGTGCCAGCAGCCAATTCCCCGGGACTAGCTCCCTTGAGCAGTACTTC
CASSQFPGTSSLEQYF
>TRBV10-3|NA|NA|TRBJ1-2
TGTGCCATCAGTTCTATCACATCTAATGCAGACTATGGTTGGGGCTACACCTTC
CAISSITSNADYGWGYTF
>TRBV2|NA|NA|TRBJ1-1
TGTGCCAGCAGTGACCAGGGTCTGAACACTGAAGCTTTCTTT
CASSDQGLNTEAFF
>TRBV19|NA|NA|TRBJ1-5
TGTGCCAGTAGTATACGGAATCAGCCCCAGCATTTT
CASSIRNQPQHF
>TRBV5-1|NA|TRBD1|TRBJ1-4
TGCGCCAGCAACCCGGGACAGGCATCTGAAAAACTGTTTTTT
CASNPGQASEKLFF
>TRBV7-7|NA|NA|TRBJ2-1
TGTGCTAGCAGCTTAGCTGGGGGCAAAGAGCAGTTCTTC
CASSLAGGKEQFF
>TRBV7-8|NA|NA|TRBJ1-1
TGTGCCAGCAGGCCGGGGAGGAACACTGAAGCTTTCTTT
CASRPGRNTEAFF
>TRBV10-3|NA|TRBD1|TRBJ1-3
TGTGCCATCACTCCAGGGGGCAATGGAAACACCATATATTTT
CAITPGGNGNTIYF
>TRBV30|once|NA|TRBJ2-7
TGTGCCTGGAGACCCGGTGACAGCTCCTACGAGCAGTACTTC
CAWRPGDSSYEQYF
>TRBV19|NA|NA|TRBJ2-4
TGTGCCAGTAGTATAGGGGGTTGGGGGCCTCTAGCCAAAAACATTCAGTACTTC
CASSIGGWGPLAKNIQYF
>TRBV4-1|NA|TRBD2|TRBJ2-7
TGCGCCAGCAGCCAAGAAGAATTTTCTAGCGGGATGAACGAGCAGTACTTC
CASSQEEFSSGMNEQYF
>TRBV7-9|NA|NA|TRBJ2-5
TGTGCCAGCAGCTTACCGGGACTTCAAGAGACCCAGTACTTC
CASSLPGLQETQYF
>TRBV6-5|NA|NA|TRBJ1-1
TGTGCCAGCAGTTACTCCTGGGCGACGAACACTGAAGCTTTCTTT
CASSYSWATNTEAFF
>TRBV14|NA|NA|TRBJ2-1
TGTGCCAGCAGCCCCCTTCGTGGACTGTCTGGTGAGCAGTTCTTC
CASSPLRGLSGEQFF
>TRBV6-5|NA|NA|TRBJ2-5
TGTGCCAGCAGTCTGGCTAGCTTTGGGGAGACCCAGTACTTC
CASSLASFGETQYF
>TRBV28|NA|NA|TRBJ1-1
TGTGCCAGCAGGGAGAGGACTGAAGCTTTCTTT
CASRERTEAFF